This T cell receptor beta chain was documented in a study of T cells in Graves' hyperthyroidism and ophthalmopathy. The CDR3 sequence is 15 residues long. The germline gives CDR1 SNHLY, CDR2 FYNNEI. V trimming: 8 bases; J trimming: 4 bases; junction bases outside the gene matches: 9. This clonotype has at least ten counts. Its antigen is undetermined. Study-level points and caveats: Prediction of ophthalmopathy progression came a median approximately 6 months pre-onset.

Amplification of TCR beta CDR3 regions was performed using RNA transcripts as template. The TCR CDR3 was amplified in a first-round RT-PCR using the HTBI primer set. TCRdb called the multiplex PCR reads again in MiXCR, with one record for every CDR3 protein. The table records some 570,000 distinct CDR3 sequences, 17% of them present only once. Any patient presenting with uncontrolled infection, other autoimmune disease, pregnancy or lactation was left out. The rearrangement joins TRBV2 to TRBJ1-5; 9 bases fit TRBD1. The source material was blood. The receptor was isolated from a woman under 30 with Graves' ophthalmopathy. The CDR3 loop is CASGGRDRENQPQHF. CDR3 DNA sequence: TGTGCCAGCGGCGGCCGGGACAGGGAGAATCAGCCCCAGCATTTT.